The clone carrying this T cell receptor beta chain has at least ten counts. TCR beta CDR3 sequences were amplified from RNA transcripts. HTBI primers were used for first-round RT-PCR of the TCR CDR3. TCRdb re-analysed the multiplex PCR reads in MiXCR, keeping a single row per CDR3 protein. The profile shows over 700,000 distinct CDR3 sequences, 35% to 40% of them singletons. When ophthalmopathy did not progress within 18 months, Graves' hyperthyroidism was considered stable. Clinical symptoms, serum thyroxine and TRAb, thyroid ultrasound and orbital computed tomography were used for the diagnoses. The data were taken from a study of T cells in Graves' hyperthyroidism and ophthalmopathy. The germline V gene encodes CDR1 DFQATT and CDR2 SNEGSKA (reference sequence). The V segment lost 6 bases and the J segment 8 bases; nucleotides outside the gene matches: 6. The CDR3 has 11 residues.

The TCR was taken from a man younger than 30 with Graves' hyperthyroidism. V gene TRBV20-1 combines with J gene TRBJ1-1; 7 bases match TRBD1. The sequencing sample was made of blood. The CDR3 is CSARGNVEAFF. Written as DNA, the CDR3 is TGCAGTGCCAGGGGGAACGTCGAAGCTTTCTTT.